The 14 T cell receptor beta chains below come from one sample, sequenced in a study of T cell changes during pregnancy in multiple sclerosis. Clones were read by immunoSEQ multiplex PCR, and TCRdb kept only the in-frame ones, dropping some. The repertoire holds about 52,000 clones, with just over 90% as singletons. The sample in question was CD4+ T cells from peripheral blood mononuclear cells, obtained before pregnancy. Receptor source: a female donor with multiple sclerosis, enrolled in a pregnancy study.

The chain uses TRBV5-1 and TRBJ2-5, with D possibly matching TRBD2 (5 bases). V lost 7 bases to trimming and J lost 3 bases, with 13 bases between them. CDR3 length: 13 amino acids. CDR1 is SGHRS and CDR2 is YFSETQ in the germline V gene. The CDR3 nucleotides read TGCGCCAGCTCTAGCTGGTTAGAAGAGACCCAGTACTTC. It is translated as CASSSWLEETQYF.

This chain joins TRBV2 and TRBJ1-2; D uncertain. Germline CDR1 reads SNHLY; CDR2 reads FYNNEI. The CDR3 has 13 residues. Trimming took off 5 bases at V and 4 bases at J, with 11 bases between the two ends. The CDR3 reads CASSKAESYGYTF. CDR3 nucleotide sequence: TGTGCCAGCAGTAAGGCGGAATCCTATGGCTACACCTTC.

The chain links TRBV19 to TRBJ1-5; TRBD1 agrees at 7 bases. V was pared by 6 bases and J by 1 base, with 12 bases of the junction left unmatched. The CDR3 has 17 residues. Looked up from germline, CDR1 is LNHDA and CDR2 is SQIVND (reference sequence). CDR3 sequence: CASSPFTGTVSNQPQHF. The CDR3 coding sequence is TGTGCCAGTAGCCCGTTCACCGGGACAGTGAGCAATCAGCCCCAGCATTTT.

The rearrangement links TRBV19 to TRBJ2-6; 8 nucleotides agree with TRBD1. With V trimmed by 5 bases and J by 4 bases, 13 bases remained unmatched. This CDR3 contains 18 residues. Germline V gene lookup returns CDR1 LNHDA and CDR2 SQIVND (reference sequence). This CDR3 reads CASSQAGGARAGANVLTF. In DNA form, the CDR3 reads TGTGCCAGTAGTCAAGCAGGGGGCGCGAGGGCCGGGGCCAACGTCCTGACTTTC.

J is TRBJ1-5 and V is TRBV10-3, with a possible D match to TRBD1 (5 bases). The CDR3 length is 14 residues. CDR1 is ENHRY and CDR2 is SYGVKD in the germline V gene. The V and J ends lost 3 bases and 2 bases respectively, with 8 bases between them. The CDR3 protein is CAISDSGGNQPQHF. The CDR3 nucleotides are TGTGCCATCAGTGATTCGGGGGGCAATCAGCCCCAGCATTTT.

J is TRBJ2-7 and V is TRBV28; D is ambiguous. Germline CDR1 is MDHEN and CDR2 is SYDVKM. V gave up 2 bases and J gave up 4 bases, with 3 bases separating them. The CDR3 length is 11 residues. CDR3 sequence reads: CASSLQYEQYF. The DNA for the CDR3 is TGTGCCAGCAGTTTACAGTACGAGCAGTACTTC.

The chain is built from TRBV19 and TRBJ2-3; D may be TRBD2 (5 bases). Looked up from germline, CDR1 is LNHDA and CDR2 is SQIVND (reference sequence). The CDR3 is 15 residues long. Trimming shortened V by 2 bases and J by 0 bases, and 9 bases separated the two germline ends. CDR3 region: CASSIRRGSTDTQYF. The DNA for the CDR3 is TGTGCCAGTAGTATACGACGGGGAAGCACAGATACGCAGTATTTT.

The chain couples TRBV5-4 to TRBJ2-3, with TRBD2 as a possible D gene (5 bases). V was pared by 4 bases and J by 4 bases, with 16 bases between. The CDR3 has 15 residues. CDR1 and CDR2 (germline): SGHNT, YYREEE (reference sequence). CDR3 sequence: CASSPRTRTADTQYF. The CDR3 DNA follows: TGTGCCAGCAGCCCTAGGACTCGAACGGCAGATACGCAGTATTTT. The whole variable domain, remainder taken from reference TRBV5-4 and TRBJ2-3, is ETGVTQSPTHLIKTRGQQVTLRCSSQSGHNTVSWYQQALGQGPQFIFQYYREEENGRGNFPPRFSGLQFPNYSSELNVNALELDDSALYLCASSPRTRTADTQYFGPGTRLTVL.

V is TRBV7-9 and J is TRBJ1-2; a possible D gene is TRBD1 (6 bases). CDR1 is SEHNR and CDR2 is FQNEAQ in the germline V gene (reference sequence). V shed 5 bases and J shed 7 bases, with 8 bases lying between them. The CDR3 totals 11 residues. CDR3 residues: CASSKGGGYTF. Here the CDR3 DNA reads TGTGCCAGCAGCAAAGGGGGTGGCTACACCTTC.

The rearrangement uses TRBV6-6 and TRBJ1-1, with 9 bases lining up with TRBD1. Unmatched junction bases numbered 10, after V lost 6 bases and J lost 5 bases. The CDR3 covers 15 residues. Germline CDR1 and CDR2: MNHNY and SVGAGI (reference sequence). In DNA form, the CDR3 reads TGTGCCAGCAGCTCCGGGACAGGGCGGTTTACTGAAGCTTTCTTT. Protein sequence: CASSSGTGRFTEAFF.

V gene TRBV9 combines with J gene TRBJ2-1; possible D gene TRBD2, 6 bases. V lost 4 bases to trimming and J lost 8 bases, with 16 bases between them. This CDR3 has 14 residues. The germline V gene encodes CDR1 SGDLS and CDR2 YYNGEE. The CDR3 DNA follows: TGTGCCAGCAGCCGTAGTCTAGCGTTATATGAGCAGTTCTTC. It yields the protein CASSRSLALYEQFF.

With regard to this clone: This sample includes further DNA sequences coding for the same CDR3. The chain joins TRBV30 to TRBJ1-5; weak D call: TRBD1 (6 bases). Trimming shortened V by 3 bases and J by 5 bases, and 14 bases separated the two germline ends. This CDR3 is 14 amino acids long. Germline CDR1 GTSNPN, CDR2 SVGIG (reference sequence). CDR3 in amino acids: CAWRTGGLDQPQHF. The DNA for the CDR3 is TGTGCCTGGAGGACGGGGGGGCTGGATCAGCCCCAGCATTTT.

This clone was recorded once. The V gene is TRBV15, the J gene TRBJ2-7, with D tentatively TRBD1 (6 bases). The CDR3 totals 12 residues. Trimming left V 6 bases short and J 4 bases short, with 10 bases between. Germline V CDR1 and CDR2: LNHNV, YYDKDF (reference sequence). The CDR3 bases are TGTGCCACCAGTCCGGGACAATACGAGCAGTACTTC. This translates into CATSPGQYEQYF. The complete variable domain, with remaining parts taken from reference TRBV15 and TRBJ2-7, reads DAMVIQNPRYQVTQFGKPVTLSCSQTLNHNVMYWYQQKSSQAPKLLFHYYDKDFNNEADTPDNFQSRRPNTSFCFLDIRSPGLGDTAMYLCATSPGQYEQYFGPGTRLTVT.

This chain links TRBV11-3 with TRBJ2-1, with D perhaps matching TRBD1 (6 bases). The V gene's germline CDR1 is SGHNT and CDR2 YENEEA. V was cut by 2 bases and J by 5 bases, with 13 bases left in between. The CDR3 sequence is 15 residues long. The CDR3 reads CASSLSGGSNNEQFF. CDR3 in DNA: TGTGCCAGCAGCTTAAGTGGGGGCTCGAACAATGAGCAGTTCTTC.